The following is a TCR beta chain sequence with its context. V was pared by 3 bases and J by 4 bases, with 8 bases of the junction left unmatched. Germline loops: CDR1 GTSNPN, CDR2 SVGIG (reference sequence). This CDR3 has 15 residues. The data are from a study of blood T cell repertoires in COVID-19. Across the study: Some COVID-19 samples were acute and others convalescent; all came from the United States, Italy and Spain. The analysed material was cDNA or gDNA that came from T cells, B-cell-depleted T cells, or PBMCs.

Original handling: Amplification from reference gene primers served as the basis for estimated nucleated cell counts. Here immunoSEQ multiplex PCR was the method, and the copy in TCRdb shows in-frame clones only, minus some. For V, J and clone size, that table is used; D and trimming come from the DNA. The sample lists roughly 170,000 clones, over 75% occurring once. The receptor was isolated from a man between 60 and 70 years old who had recovered from COVID-19. The rearrangement joins TRBV30 to TRBJ1-5; 8 nucleotides match TRBD1. The sequencing sample was made of peripheral blood. CDR3 coding DNA: TGTGCCTGGAGAGAAGCAGGGGGCCGTAATCAGCCCCAGCATTTT. Its protein is CAWREAGGRNQPQHF.